This T cell receptor (beta chain) was observed in a study of OX40 agonist ivuxolimab in advanced cancers. Comment on this clone: Its antigen is as yet unknown.

Germline trimming cut 5 bases from V and 2 bases from J; bases unmatched to any gene: 5. Per germline, CDR1 SGHTA and CDR2 FQGNSA. The CDR3 contains 15 residues. Clones were read by immunoSEQ multiplex PCR, and TCRdb kept only the in-frame ones, dropping some. The table records 65,000 to 85,000 clones, 75% to 90% of them present only once. Overall study findings and caveats: Relative to CD4+ cells, CD8+ T cells on average had more expanded clones. With doses of 0.1 to 3.0 mg/kg, CD4+ and CD8+ blood T cells had undergone clonal expansion by week 6.

The TCR sequence derives from an adult with an advanced solid tumor such as melanoma, head and neck, liver or kidney cancer. The chain links TRBV7-2 to TRBJ2-3; 9 nucleotides align to TRBD1. The material was CD4+ or CD8+ T cells sorted from blood, obtained in a trial of the OX40 agonist ivuxolimab. The CDR3 coding sequence is TGTGCCAGCAGCCTACAGGGGGCGGACACAGATACGCAGTATTTT. Protein: CASSLQGADTDTQYF.